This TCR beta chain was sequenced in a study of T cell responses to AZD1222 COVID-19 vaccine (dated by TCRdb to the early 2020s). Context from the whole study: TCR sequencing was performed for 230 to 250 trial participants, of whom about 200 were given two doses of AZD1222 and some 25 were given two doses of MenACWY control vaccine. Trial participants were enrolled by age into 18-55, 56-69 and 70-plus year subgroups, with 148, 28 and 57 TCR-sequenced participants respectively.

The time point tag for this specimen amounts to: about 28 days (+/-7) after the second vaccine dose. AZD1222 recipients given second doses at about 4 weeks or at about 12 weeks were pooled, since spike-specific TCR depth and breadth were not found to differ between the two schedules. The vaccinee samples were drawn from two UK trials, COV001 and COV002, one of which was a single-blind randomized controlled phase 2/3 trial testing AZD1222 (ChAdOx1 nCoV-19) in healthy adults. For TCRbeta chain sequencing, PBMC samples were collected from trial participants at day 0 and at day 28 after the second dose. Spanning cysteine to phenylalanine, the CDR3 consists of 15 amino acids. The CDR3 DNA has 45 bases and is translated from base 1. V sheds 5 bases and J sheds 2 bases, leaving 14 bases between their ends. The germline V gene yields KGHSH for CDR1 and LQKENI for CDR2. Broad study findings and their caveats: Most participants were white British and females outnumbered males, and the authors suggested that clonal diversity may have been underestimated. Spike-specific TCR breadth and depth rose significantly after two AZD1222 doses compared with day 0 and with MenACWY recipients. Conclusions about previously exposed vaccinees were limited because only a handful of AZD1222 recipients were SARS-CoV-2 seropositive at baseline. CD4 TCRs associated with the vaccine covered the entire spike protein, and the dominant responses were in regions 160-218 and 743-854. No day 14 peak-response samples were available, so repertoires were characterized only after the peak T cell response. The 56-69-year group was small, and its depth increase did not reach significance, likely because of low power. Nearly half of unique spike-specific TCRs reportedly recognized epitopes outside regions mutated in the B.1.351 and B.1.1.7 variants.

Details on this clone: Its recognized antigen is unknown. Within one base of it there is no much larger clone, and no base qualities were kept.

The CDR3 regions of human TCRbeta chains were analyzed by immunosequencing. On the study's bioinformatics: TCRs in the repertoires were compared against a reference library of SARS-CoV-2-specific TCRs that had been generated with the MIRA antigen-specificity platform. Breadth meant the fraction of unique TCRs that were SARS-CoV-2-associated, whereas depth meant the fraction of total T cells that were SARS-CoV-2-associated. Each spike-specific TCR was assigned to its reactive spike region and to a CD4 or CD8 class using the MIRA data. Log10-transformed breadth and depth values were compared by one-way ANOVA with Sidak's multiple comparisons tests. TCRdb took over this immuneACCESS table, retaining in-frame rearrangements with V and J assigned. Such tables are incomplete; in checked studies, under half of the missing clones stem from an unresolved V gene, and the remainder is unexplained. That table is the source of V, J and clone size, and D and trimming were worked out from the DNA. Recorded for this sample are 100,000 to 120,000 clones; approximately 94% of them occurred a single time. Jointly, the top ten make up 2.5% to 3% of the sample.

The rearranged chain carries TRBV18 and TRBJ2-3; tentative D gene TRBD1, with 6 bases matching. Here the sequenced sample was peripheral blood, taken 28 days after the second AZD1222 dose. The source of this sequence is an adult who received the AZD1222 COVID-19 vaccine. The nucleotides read TGTGCCAGCTCAAGACAACAGGGAGCCACAGATACGCAGTATTTT. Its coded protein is CASSRQQGATDTQYF. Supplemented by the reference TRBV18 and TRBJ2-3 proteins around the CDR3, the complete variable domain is NAGVMQNPRHLVRRRGQEARLRCSPMKGHSHVYWYRQLPEEGLKFMVYLQKENIIDESGMPKERFSAEFPKEGPSILRIQQVVRGDSAAYFCASSRQQGATDTQYFGPGTRLTVL.